This T cell receptor beta chain was profiled in a study of glioma-infiltrating T cells after dendritic cell vaccination. Study details: Monocyte-derived dendritic cells, cultured six to seven days with IL-4 and GM-CSF, were pulsed with autologous tumor lysate. At biweekly intervals, patients got three intradermal dendritic cell vaccine injections. Findings and caveats of the study: Few patients contributed both blood and tumor specimens.

From germline, CDR1 is MRHNA and CDR2 SNTAGT. This CDR3 region has 15 residues. V trimming: 6 bases; J trimming: 4 bases; junction bases outside the gene matches: 8. This table comes from immunoSEQ multiplex PCR, and its TCRdb copy is limited to in-frame clones, with some not included. The data contain about 90,000 clones, 85% to 90% of them singletons. On this clone: As yet, its antigen is unknown.

The input for sequencing was blood, taken before dendritic cell vaccination. This clonotype originated in a human donor with glioblastoma. The V call is TRBV6-4, the J call TRBJ2-1; 8 bases fit TRBD1. The CDR3 bases are TGTGCCAGCAGCCCCGGACAGGGACCGTACAATGAGCAGTTCTTC. Protein sequence: CASSPGQGPYNEQFF.